This TCR beta chain was recovered during a study of blood T cell repertoires in COVID-19. Study summary: COVID-19 samples, acute and convalescent, were from the United States, Italy and Spain. Sample material is recorded as cDNA or gDNA derived from T cells, B-cell-depleted T cells, or PBMCs.

CDR3 size: 13 residues. The germline V gene encodes CDR1 MGHRA and CDR2 YSYEKL. Trimming removed 0 bases at V and 6 bases at J, with 9 bases between. Original methodology: Cell counts per sample came from amplifying reference gene primers. Only in-frame clones appear in the TCRdb table, and some are missing; sequencing was by immunoSEQ multiplex PCR. Clonal size and the V and J genes are those of that table, whereas D and trimming came from the DNA. The repertoire holds approximately 280,000 clones, with approximately 91% as singletons. The chain has TRBV4-1 and TRBJ2-7; possible D gene TRBD2, 5 bases. Sequencing was performed on peripheral blood. This clonotype was sampled from a woman aged 55-70 years with acute or convalescent COVID-19. In DNA form, the CDR3 reads TGCGCCAGCAGCCAAGATGCCCGGGGCGAGCAGTACTTC. Translated, it gives CASSQDARGEQYF.